This T cell receptor (beta chain) was captured by sequencing in a study of cytomegalovirus exposure and HLA in healthy donors. Note on this clone: No antigen is known for it.

The PCR used 60 Vbeta and 13 Jbeta primers. Repertoires were generated with immunoSEQ multiplex PCR, while TCRdb's copy carries only in-frame clones and drops some. This sample carries more than 200,000 clones, approximately 79% of them seen once, and the ten largest clones take 0.2% to 0.25%. General study findings and limits: Later work found that TCR association rates differed between HLA loci; DRB1 had the most and HLA-C the fewest.

Germline values: CDR1 LNHDA, CDR2 SQIVND (reference sequence). With 5 bases removed from V and 5 bases from J, the gap between germline ends came to 6 bases. The length of the CDR3 is 11 residues. This TCR was sampled from a girl aged 2-10 years in good health and CMV-seronegative. Sequencing was done on a sample of PBMCs. The rearrangement uses TRBV19 and TRBJ2-5; D is uncertain. The CDR3 DNA sequence: TGTGCCAGTAGTGCCCGGGAGACCCAGTACTTC. The encoded protein is CASSARETQYF.